Listed below are T cell receptor beta chains from one sample, sequenced in a study of T cell clones after liver transplantation. TCRdb's copy holds only in-frame clones and misses some; the assay was immunoSEQ multiplex PCR. In the table there are over 55,000 clones, around 70% of which are singletons. This specimen consisted of CD4+ T cells from blood, obtained at the roughly 16-month timepoint. Receptors were obtained from a human patient who received a liver transplant. The T cells may partly be graft donor cells. CDR3s include the opening cysteine and the closing phenylalanine or tryptophan. Each record gives: J gene, V gene, clone size, D gene, CDR3 DNA, CDR3 protein. D genes are given only for firm matches. Expanded clones get a size class; other rows say once, few or many, or leave the size out.

J gene: TRBJ1-1
V gene: TRBV9
clone size: -
D gene: -
CDR3 DNA: TGTGCCAGCAGCACCGGACAGAACACTGAAGCTTTCTTT
CDR3 protein: CASSTGQNTEAFF

J gene: TRBJ2-2
V gene: TRBV30
clone size: -
D gene: TRBD2
CDR3 DNA: TGTGCCTGGAGTGTAGCGGGAGGGGACACCGGGGAGCTGTTTTTT
CDR3 protein: CAWSVAGGDTGELFF

J gene: TRBJ1-5
V gene: TRBV10-3
clone size: -
D gene: -
CDR3 DNA: TGTGCCATCAGTGAAGATCACGACAGGAGCAATCAGCCCCAGCATTTT
CDR3 protein: CAISEDHDRSNQPQHF

J gene: TRBJ2-5
V gene: TRBV4-2
clone size: -
D gene: -
CDR3 DNA: TGTGCCAGCAGCCAGGCCACCGGGGAGACCCAGTACTTC
CDR3 protein: CASSQATGETQYF

J gene: TRBJ2-3
V gene: TRBV10-3
clone size: -
D gene: TRBD2
CDR3 DNA: TGTGCCATCAGTGGGACTAGCGGAAACCACCGATCAGATACGCAGTATTTT
CDR3 protein: CAISGTSGNHRSDTQYF

J gene: TRBJ1-1
V gene: TRBV25-1
clone size: few
D gene: -
CDR3 DNA: TGTGCCAGCAGTGTCACGGGGCTGAGCACTGAAGCTTTCTTT
CDR3 protein: CASSVTGLSTEAFF

J gene: TRBJ2-2
V gene: TRBV7-6
clone size: many
D gene: -
CDR3 DNA: TGTGCCAGCAGCTTTGGGACCACCAAGACCGGGGAGCTGTTTTTT
CDR3 protein: CASSFGTTKTGELFF

J gene: TRBJ1-2
V gene: TRBV4-3
clone size: -
D gene: -
CDR3 DNA: TGCGCCAGCAGCCAAGATTTGGGAACTGACCACTATGGCTACACCTTC
CDR3 protein: CASSQDLGTDHYGYTF

J gene: TRBJ2-3
V gene: TRBV5-6
clone size: -
D gene: TRBD2
CDR3 DNA: TGTGCCAGCAGCCCTCGGACTAGCGGGACGGGGGCAGATACGCAGTATTTT
CDR3 protein: CASSPRTSGTGADTQYF

J gene: TRBJ1-2
V gene: TRBV6-1
clone size: few
D gene: -
CDR3 DNA: TGTGCCAGCAGTGAATCCCAAGGTAACGGCTACACCTTC
CDR3 protein: CASSESQGNGYTF

J gene: TRBJ1-1
V gene: TRBV29-1
clone size: -
D gene: TRBD1
CDR3 DNA: TGCAGCGTTGAATACGTCAGGGGGCGAACTGAAGCTTTCTTT
CDR3 protein: CSVEYVRGRTEAFF

J gene: TRBJ1-5
V gene: TRBV6-6
clone size: -
D gene: -
CDR3 DNA: TGTGCCAGCAGTCTTAGCCCAGGTCAGCCCCAGCATTTT
CDR3 protein: CASSLSPGQPQHF

J gene: TRBJ1-5
V gene: TRBV28
clone size: few
D gene: TRBD1
CDR3 DNA: TGTGCCAGCAGTGACAGGGGGAGGCAGCCCCAGCATTTT
CDR3 protein: CASSDRGRQPQHF

J gene: TRBJ2-7
V gene: TRBV7-8
clone size: -
D gene: -
CDR3 DNA: TGTGCCAGCAGCTTAGGGGGGCGCGACTACGAGCAGTACTTC
CDR3 protein: CASSLGGRDYEQYF

J gene: TRBJ1-2
V gene: TRBV14
clone size: once
D gene: -
CDR3 DNA: TGTGCCAGCAGCCAAGATCGCGGCGGCCTCGATACGTATGGCTACACCTTC
CDR3 protein: CASSQDRGGLDTYGYTF

J gene: TRBJ1-1
V gene: TRBV10-3
clone size: -
D gene: -
CDR3 DNA: TGTGCCATCAGAGACCCACAGGGGAACACTGAAGCTTTCTTT
CDR3 protein: CAIRDPQGNTEAFF

J gene: TRBJ2-3
V gene: TRBV11-3
clone size: -
D gene: -
CDR3 DNA: TGTGCCAGCAGCTTAGGACGGGGGATCGCAGATACGCAGTATTTT
CDR3 protein: CASSLGRGIADTQYF

J gene: TRBJ2-1
V gene: TRBV14
clone size: -
D gene: TRBD1
CDR3 DNA: TGTGCCAGCAGCCAAGATTTGGGACCAGGGGGCGATGAGCAGTTCTTC
CDR3 protein: CASSQDLGPGGDEQFF

J gene: TRBJ2-3
V gene: TRBV5-8
clone size: -
D gene: TRBD2
CDR3 DNA: TGTGCCAGCAGCTTGGCCGGGACTAGCGGGAGCACAGATACGCAGTATTTT
CDR3 protein: CASSLAGTSGSTDTQYF

J gene: TRBJ1-5
V gene: TRBV7-2
clone size: -
D gene: -
CDR3 DNA: TGTGCCAGCAGCTTAGAGACGGCAGGGGACCAGCCCCAGCATTTT
CDR3 protein: CASSLETAGDQPQHF

J gene: TRBJ1-1
V gene: TRBV5-5
clone size: -
D gene: TRBD1
CDR3 DNA: TGTGCCAGCAGCTTGGGACAGGGCCAAGCTTTCTTT
CDR3 protein: CASSLGQGQAFF

J gene: TRBJ1-1
V gene: TRBV19
clone size: -
D gene: TRBD1
CDR3 DNA: TGTGCCAGTTGCCCCAGGGGGCGCAGGGAAGCTTTCTTT
CDR3 protein: CASCPRGRREAFF

J gene: TRBJ2-2
V gene: TRBV19
clone size: -
D gene: TRBD1
CDR3 DNA: TGTGCCAGTACGCCCCCGGGACAGGGGAACACCGGGGAGCTGTTTTTT
CDR3 protein: CASTPPGQGNTGELFF

J gene: TRBJ2-1
V gene: TRBV19
clone size: -
D gene: -
CDR3 DNA: TGTGCCAGTAGTAAACTACAGGGAGGTGAGCAGTTCTTC
CDR3 protein: CASSKLQGGEQFF

J gene: TRBJ1-2
V gene: TRBV7-2
clone size: -
D gene: -
CDR3 DNA: TGTGCCAGCAGCGCCGACCCGGACAGCCCATATGGCTACACCTTC
CDR3 protein: CASSADPDSPYGYTF

J gene: TRBJ1-2
V gene: TRBV6-1
clone size: -
D gene: -
CDR3 DNA: TGTGCCAGCACCCCGGTTCGCGAGAACTATGGCTACACCTTC
CDR3 protein: CASTPVRENYGYTF

J gene: TRBJ1-1
V gene: TRBV7-8
clone size: -
D gene: -
CDR3 DNA: TGTGCCAGCAGCTTAGTCGTCGGCCTTAGGAGCACTGAAGCTTTCTTT
CDR3 protein: CASSLVVGLRSTEAFF

J gene: TRBJ2-1
V gene: TRBV18
clone size: once
D gene: -
CDR3 DNA: TGTGCCAGCTCACCAAGGGGGGATGAGCAGTTCTTC
CDR3 protein: CASSPRGDEQFF

J gene: TRBJ1-1
V gene: TRBV30
clone size: -
D gene: -
CDR3 DNA: TGTGCCTGGAGATCGAACAGGATGAACACTGAAGCTTTCTTT
CDR3 protein: CAWRSNRMNTEAFF